The rows below give T cell receptor beta chains drawn from one sample of a study of metastatic and nonmetastatic thyroid tumors. Using MiXCR, TCRdb re-called clones from the PCR reads. The data hold roughly 30,000 clones, with about 32% observed a single time. Sample: blood. Source of these receptors: a female donor with papillary thyroid cancer or a benign thyroid nodule (not recorded which). Some clones in this sample may be carry-over from other donors' samples. Both conserved end residues are part of each CDR3. The order of the fields is D gene, J gene, V gene, clone size, CDR3 DNA, CDR3 protein. D genes are given only for firm matches. A row's size may be missing; if present it is once, few, many or a size class.

TRBD2,TRBJ2-5,TRBV20-1,medium-sized,TGCAGTGCTAGAGATTATGCAAGCGGGAGTGTGGAGACCCAGTACTTC,CSARDYASGSVETQYF
NA,TRBJ2-7,TRBV6-6,many,TGTGCCAGCAGTTACGGGTTTAAGGATATAAACGAGCAGTACTTC,CASSYGFKDINEQYF
NA,TRBJ2-6,TRBV6-2/TRBV6-3,medium-sized,TGTGCCAGCGGAACAGACGAGTCTGGGGCCAACGTCCTGACTTTC,CASGTDESGANVLTF
TRBD1,TRBJ2-1,TRBV6-1,NA,TGTGCCAGCAGTACCGCGGGACAGGGGCGCAATGAGCAGTTCTTC,CASSTAGQGRNEQFF
NA,TRBJ1-5,TRBV6-1,few,TGTGCCAGCAGTGAACAGGACAGTAGCAATCAGCCCCAGCATTTT,CASSEQDSSNQPQHF
NA,TRBJ1-1,TRBV29-1,many,TGCAGCGTTGACAGTTTGAACACTGAAGCTTTCTTT,CSVDSLNTEAFF
NA,TRBJ1-2,TRBV5-1,NA,TGCGCCAGCAGCTTACAGGTAGGGAACAATGGCTACACCTTC,CASSLQVGNNGYTF
TRBD2,TRBJ2-7,TRBV6-1,NA,TGTGCCAGCAGTGGGACTAGCGGGAGTAGCTCCTACGAGCAGTACTTC,CASSGTSGSSSYEQYF
NA,TRBJ2-1,TRBV9,many,TGTGCCAGCAGCCTCGATTTCAATGAGCAGTTCTTC,CASSLDFNEQFF
NA,TRBJ2-2,TRBV6-5,many,TGTGCCAGCAGTTACTCAGGGCCCGGGGAGCTGTTTTTT,CASSYSGPGELFF
TRBD2,TRBJ2-7,TRBV5-1,NA,TGCGCCAGCAGCTCCGGTCTGGGGGGGTTATACGAGCAGTACTTC,CASSSGLGGLYEQYF
TRBD1,TRBJ1-4,TRBV11-2,many,TGTGCCAGCAGCTTAACAGGGGGCTCTGAAAAACTGTTTTTT,CASSLTGGSEKLFF
NA,TRBJ2-3,TRBV10-1,few,TGCGCCAGCAGTGACGGTGTAGCCCTCACTTCGGAGGGCACAGATACGCAGTATTTT,CASSDGVALTSEGTDTQYF
NA,TRBJ1-4,TRBV5-1,many,TGCGCCAGCAGGACGCTAAATGAAAAACTGTTTTTT,CASRTLNEKLFF
NA,TRBJ2-1,TRBV6-1,many,TGTGCCAGCAGTTTAGACAAATTTTACAATGAGCAGTTCTTC,CASSLDKFYNEQFF
NA,TRBJ1-5,TRBV3-1,many,TGTGCCAGCAGCCAAGATCCCGGGACGGTAATATGGCCCCAGCATTTT,CASSQDPGTVIWPQHF
TRBD1,TRBJ2-1,TRBV18,NA,TGTACCAGCTCACCAGTAGTGACAGGGGCCTACAATGAGCAGTTCTTC,CTSSPVVTGAYNEQFF
TRBD1,TRBJ1-2,TRBV20-1,once,TGCAGTGCTAGACCCGGGCCAGGGGGCTATGGCTACACCTTC,CSARPGPGGYGYTF
TRBD1,TRBJ1-1,TRBV10-3,many,TGTGCCATCAGGGAGGGACAGGGGGCGCGAGGAGTTTTCTTT,CAIREGQGARGVFF
NA,TRBJ2-1,TRBV11-2,many,TGTGCCAGCAGCTTACAAGCGGGTTATGGCAATGAGCAGTTCTTC,CASSLQAGYGNEQFF
NA,TRBJ2-3,TRBV5-1,NA,TGCGCCAGCAGCTTGGGCCGAGGTACAGCTAGCACATATACGCAGTATTTT,CASSLGRGTASTYTQYF
NA,TRBJ2-7,TRBV3-1,many,TGTGCCAGCAGCCAAGGGGGGAACGAGCAGTACTTC,CASSQGGNEQYF
NA,TRBJ2-3,TRBV27,many,TGTGCCAGCAGTTTTGCCGGACAGCTTACAGATACGCAGTATTTT,CASSFAGQLTDTQYF
NA,TRBJ1-2,TRBV7-2,many,TGTGCCAGCAGCTTTTACAGGGATAATGGCTACACCTTC,CASSFYRDNGYTF
NA,TRBJ1-1,TRBV6-2/TRBV6-3,many,TGTGCCAGCGAAGAGACTCTCCCCCCCCTCGGCACTGAAGCTTTCTTT,CASEETLPPLGTEAFF
TRBD1,TRBJ1-5,TRBV6-2/TRBV6-3,NA,TGTGCCAGCAGTAAAACAGGGGGAGTCAGTCAGCCCCAGCATTTT,CASSKTGGVSQPQHF
TRBD1,TRBJ1-3,TRBV5-1,many,TGCGCCAGCAGCATAAAGACAGGGTACAAAGATGGAAACACCATATATTTT,CASSIKTGYKDGNTIYF
NA,TRBJ1-2,TRBV14,NA,TGTGCCAGCAGCCCCCTTGGACGGAGAGGTAGCGGCTACACCTTC,CASSPLGRRGSGYTF
TRBD2,TRBJ2-1,TRBV11-2,NA,TGTGCCAGCATCCCCCCTGGAGCGGGAGAGTCCTTATACAATGAGCAGTTCTTC,CASIPPGAGESLYNEQFF
NA,TRBJ1-1,TRBV6-1,NA,TGTGCCAGCAAAATTCCCCTTCCAGGAACGGGCGCTTTCTTT,CASKIPLPGTGAFF
NA,TRBJ2-1,TRBV9,many,TGTGCCAGCAGCCACTCGTACGGTCTAAGTGAGCAGTTCTTC,CASSHSYGLSEQFF
NA,TRBJ2-7,TRBV3-1,NA,TGTGCCAGCAGCCACGGAGACAACCCCTACGAGCAGTACTTC,CASSHGDNPYEQYF